Listed below are T cell receptor beta chains from one sample, sequenced in a study of CD8 T cells in Susac syndrome. TCRdb passed the immunoSEQ multiplex PCR reads through MiXCR, listing each CDR3 protein once. The profile shows around 160,000 distinct CDR3 sequences, around 95% of them singletons. Sequenced sample: CD4+ T cells from PBMCs. The receptor source for this set is a human donor in good health. Each CDR3 is given with its conserved first and last residue. The order of the fields is J gene, V gene, clone size, D gene, CDR3 DNA, CDR3 protein. D genes are given only for firm matches. Not all rows give a size; the values are once, few, many and, for expanded clones, a class.

TRBJ2-7,TRBV11-2,NA,TRBD1,TGTGCCAGCAGCTTTCGCGACAGGGGCGAGCAGTACTTC,CASSFRDRGEQYF
TRBJ2-2,TRBV9,once,NA,TGTGCCAGCAGCGTAATGGAGTTCTCGAACACCGGGGAGCTGTTTTTT,CASSVMEFSNTGELFF
TRBJ1-1,TRBV6-6,NA,TRBD1,TGTGCCAGCAGGTCAGGGGGACGTGAAGCTTTCTTT,CASRSGGREAFF
TRBJ1-2,TRBV29-1,once,NA,TGCAGCGTTGAAGAATGGGGTCCTGGCTACACCTTC,CSVEEWGPGYTF
TRBJ2-7,TRBV12-3/TRBV12-4,NA,TRBD1,TGTGCCAGCAGTTTCCGGGACAGGGACTACGAGCAGTACTTC,CASSFRDRDYEQYF
TRBJ1-2,TRBV7-2,NA,NA,TGTGCCAGCAGCTTAGTGCAGGGAACATCACTGAGCGGCTACACCTTC,CASSLVQGTSLSGYTF
TRBJ1-5,TRBV5-1,once,NA,TGCGCCAGCAGCTTCGGGACGGAGGGTACTCAGCCCCAGCATTTT,CASSFGTEGTQPQHF
TRBJ2-2,TRBV19,NA,NA,TGTGCCAGTAGTATAGTATCAGTTCGCGCCGGGGAGCTGTTTTTT,CASSIVSVRAGELFF
TRBJ2-2,TRBV13,NA,TRBD2,TGTGCCAGCAGCACTACTAGCGGGGGGGCGACCGGGGAGCTGTTTTTT,CASSTTSGGATGELFF
TRBJ1-1,TRBV6-6,NA,TRBD1,TGTGCCAGCAGTCCCACGGACAGGTCTGAAGCTTTCTTT,CASSPTDRSEAFF
TRBJ1-2,TRBV4-1,NA,NA,TGCGCCAGCAGCCAAGCAGGGATTGGCTACACCTTC,CASSQAGIGYTF
TRBJ2-7,TRBV6-1,NA,NA,TGTGCCAGCAGTGACCCGGGACGGAGTTACGAGCAGTACTTC,CASSDPGRSYEQYF
TRBJ1-2,TRBV5-4,NA,TRBD1,TGTGCCAGCAGCGTCTCGGGACAGGGGAACTATGGCTACACCTTC,CASSVSGQGNYGYTF
TRBJ1-5,TRBV23-1,NA,TRBD1,TGCGCCAGCAGTCAATCCGGACAGGGGAGGCAGCCCCAGCATTTT,CASSQSGQGRQPQHF
TRBJ2-7,TRBV29-1,few,NA,TGCAGCGTTGAAGATCGCGACGAGCAGTACTTC,CSVEDRDEQYF
TRBJ2-3,TRBV30,NA,TRBD2,TGTGCCTGGAGTAGGGTAGCGGGGGGAGATACGCAGTATTTT,CAWSRVAGGDTQYF
TRBJ2-3,TRBV19,NA,TRBD2,TGTGCCAGTAGTATAAGACTAGCGGGGGAGACGCAGTATTTT,CASSIRLAGETQYF
TRBJ1-6,TRBV12-3/TRBV12-4,NA,NA,TGTGCCAGCAGGCTGAAACTTGGTTATTCACCCCTCCACTTT,CASRLKLGYSPLHF
TRBJ2-7,TRBV5-6,NA,NA,TGTGCCAGCAGCTTAGTCACCGGACGGAACGAGCAGTACTTC,CASSLVTGRNEQYF